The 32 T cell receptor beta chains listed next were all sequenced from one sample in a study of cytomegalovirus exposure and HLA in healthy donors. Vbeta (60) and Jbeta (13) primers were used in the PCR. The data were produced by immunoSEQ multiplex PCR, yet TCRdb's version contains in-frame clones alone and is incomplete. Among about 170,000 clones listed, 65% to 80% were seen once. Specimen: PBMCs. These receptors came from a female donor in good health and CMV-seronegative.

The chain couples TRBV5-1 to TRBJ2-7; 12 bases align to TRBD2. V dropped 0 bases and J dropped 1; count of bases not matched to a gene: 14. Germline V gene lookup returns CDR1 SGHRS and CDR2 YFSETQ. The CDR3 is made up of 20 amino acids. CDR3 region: CASSLAWGSELAGGSYEQYF. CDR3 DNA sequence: TGCGCCAGCAGCTTGGCCTGGGGGTCTGAGCTAGCGGGAGGGTCCTACGAGCAGTACTTC. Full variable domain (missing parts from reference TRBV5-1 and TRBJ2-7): KAGVTQTPRYLIKTRGQQVTLSCSPISGHRSVSWYQQTPGQGLQFLFEYFSETQRNKGNFPGRFSGRQFSNSRSEMNVSTLELGDSALYLCASSLAWGSELAGGSYEQYFGPGTRLTVT.

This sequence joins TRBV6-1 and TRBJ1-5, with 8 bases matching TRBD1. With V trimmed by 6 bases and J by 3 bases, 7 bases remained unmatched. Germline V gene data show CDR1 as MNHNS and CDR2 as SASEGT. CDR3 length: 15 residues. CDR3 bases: TGTGCCAGCAGCAACAGGGGGTTGAACAATCAGCCCCAGCATTTT. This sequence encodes CASSNRGLNNQPQHF.

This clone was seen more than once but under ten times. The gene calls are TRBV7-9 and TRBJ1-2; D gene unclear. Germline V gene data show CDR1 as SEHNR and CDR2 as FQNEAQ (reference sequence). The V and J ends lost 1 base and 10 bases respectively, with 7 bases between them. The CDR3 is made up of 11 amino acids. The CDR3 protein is CASSLESLYTF. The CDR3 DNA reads TGTGCCAGCAGCTTAGAATCCCTCTACACCTTC.

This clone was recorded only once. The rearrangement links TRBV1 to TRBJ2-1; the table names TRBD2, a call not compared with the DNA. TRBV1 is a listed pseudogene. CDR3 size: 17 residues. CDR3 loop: CTSSQGGSGDLYNEQFF. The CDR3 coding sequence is TGCACCAGCAGCCAAGGGGGTTCGGGGGACCTCTACAATGAGCAGTTCTTC.

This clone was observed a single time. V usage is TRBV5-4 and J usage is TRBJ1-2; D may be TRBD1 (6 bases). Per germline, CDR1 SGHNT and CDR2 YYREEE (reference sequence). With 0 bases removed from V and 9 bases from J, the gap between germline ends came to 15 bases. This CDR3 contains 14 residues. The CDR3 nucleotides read TGTGCCAGCAGCTTGGTGTTGGGGACATTAAGCTACACCTTC. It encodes CASSLVLGTLSYTF.

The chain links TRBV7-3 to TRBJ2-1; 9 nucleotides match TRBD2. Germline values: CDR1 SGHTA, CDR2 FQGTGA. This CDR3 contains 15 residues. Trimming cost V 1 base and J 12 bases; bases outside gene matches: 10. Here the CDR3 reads CASSLMGGGGIRQFF. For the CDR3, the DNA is TGTGCCAGCAGCTTAATGGGCGGGGGGGGTATCCGGCAGTTCTTC.

The CDR3: CASSARGYSTEAFF. The DNA of the CDR3 is TGTGCCAGCAGTGCCCGGGGGTATAGCACTGAAGCTTTCTTT. The chain uses TRBV27 and TRBJ1-1, with D tentatively TRBD1 (5 bases). V was clipped by 5 bases and J by 4 bases, with 14 bases between them. The germline V gene has CDR1 MNHEY and CDR2 SMNVEV (reference sequence). The CDR3 is 14 amino acids.

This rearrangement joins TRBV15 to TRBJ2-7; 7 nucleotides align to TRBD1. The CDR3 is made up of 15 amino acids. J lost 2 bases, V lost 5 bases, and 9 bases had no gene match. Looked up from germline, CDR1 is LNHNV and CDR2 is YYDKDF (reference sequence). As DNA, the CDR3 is TGTGCCACCAGCGGATCGACAGGGCTTACCTACGAGCAGTACTTC. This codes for CATSGSTGLTYEQYF.

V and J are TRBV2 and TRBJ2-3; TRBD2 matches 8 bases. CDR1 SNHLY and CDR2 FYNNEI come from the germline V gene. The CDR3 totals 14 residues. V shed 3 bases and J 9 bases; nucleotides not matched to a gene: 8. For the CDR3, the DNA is TGTGCCAGCAGTGAGGCGACTAGCGTGTACACGCAGTATTTT. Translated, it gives CASSEATSVYTQYF.

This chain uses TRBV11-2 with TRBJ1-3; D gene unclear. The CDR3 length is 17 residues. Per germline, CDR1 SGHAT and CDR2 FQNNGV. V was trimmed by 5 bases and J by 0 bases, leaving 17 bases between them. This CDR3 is CASSPFSGIPSGNTIYF. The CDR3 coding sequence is TGTGCCAGCAGCCCGTTTTCGGGGATTCCCTCTGGAAACACCATATATTTT.

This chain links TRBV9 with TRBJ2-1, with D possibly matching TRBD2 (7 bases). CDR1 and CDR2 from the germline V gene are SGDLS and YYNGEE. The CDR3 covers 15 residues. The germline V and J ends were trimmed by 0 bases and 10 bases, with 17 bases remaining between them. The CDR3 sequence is CASSVGAGAGGEQFF. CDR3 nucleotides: TGTGCCAGCAGCGTAGGGGCGGGGGCCGGGGGGGAGCAGTTCTTC.

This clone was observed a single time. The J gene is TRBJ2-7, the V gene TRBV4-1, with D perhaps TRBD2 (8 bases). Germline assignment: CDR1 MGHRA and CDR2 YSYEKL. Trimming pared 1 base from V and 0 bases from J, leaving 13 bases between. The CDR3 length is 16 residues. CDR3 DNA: TGCGCCAGCAGCCAAGTAGCGGGACAGACCTCCTACGAGCAGTACTTC. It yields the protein CASSQVAGQTSYEQYF.

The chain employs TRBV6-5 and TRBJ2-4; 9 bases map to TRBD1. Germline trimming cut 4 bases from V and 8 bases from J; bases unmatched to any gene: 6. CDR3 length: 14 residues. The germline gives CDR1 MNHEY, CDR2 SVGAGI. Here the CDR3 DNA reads TGTGCCAGCAGTTCGGGACAGGGTAGGCACATTCAGTACTTC. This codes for CASSSGQGRHIQYF.

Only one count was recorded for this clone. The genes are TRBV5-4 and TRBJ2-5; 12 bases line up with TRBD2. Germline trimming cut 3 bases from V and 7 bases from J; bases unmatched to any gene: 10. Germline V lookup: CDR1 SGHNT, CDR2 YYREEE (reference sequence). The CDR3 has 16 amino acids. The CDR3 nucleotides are TGTGCCAGCAGCTCACGGACTAGCGGGGCGCTGGGGACCCAGTACTTC. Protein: CASSSRTSGALGTQYF.

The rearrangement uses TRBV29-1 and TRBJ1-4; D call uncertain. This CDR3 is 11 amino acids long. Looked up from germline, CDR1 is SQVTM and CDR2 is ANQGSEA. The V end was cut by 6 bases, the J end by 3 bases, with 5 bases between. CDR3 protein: CSVAANEKLFF. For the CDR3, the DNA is TGCAGCGTCGCAGCTAATGAAAAACTGTTTTTT.

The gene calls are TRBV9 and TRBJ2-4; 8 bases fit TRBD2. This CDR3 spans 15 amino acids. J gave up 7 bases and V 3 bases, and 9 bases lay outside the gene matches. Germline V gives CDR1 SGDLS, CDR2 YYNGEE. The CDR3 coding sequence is TGTGCCAGCAGCGCGGGGGGGTACGGAGGGAACATTCAGTACTTC. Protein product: CASSAGGYGGNIQYF.

The DNA for the CDR3 is TGTGCCTGGAGTGTACGTGGTTGGGACAGTCGCTCCTACAATGAGCAGTTCTTC. This gives the protein CAWSVRGWDSRSYNEQFF. The genes are TRBV30 and TRBJ2-1, with 7 bases that match TRBD1. Per the germline V gene, CDR1 is GTSNPN and CDR2 is SVGIG (reference sequence). The V and J ends lost 0 bases and 0 bases, in that order; junction bases with no gene match: 11. The CDR3 consists of 18 residues.

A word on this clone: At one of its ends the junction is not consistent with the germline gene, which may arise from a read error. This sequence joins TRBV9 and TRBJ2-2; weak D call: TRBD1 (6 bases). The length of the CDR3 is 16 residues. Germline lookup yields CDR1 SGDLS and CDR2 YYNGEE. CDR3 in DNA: TGTGCCAGCAGCGTAGTAGGGCAGGGGAACGCCGGGGAGCTGTTTTTT. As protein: CASSVVGQGNAGELFF.

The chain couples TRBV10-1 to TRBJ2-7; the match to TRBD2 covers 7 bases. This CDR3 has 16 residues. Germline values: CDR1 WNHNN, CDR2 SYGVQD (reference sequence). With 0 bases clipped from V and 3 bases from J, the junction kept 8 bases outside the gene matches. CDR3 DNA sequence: TGCGCCAGCAGTGAGTCAGGCGGGAGACTAGACTACGAGCAGTACTTC. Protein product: CASSESGGRLDYEQYF.

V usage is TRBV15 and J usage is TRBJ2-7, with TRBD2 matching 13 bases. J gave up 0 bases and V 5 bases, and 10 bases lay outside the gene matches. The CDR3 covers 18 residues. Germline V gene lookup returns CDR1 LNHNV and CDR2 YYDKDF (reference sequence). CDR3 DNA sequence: TGTGCCACCAGCCCACCCACCGGACTAGCGGGGGACTCCTACGAGCAGTACTTC. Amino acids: CATSPPTGLAGDSYEQYF.

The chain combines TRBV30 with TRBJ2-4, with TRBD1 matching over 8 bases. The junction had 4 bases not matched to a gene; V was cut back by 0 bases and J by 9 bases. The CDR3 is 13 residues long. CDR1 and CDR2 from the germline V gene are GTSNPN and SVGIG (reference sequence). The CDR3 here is CAWSVGQGSIQYF. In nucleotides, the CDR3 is TGTGCCTGGAGTGTAGGACAGGGATCCATTCAGTACTTC.

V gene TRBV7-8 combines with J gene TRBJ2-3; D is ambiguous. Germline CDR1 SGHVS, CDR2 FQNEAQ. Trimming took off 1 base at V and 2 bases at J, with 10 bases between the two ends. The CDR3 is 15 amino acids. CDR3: CASSLGGWNTDTQYF. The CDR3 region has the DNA TGTGCCAGCAGCTTAGGAGGCTGGAACACAGATACGCAGTATTTT.

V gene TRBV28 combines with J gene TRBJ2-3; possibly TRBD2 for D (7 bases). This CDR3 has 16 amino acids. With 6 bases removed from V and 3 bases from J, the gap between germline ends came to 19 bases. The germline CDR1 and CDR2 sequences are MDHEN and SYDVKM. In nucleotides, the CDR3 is TGTGCCAGCAGCCCCCGGAGGGGGAGGGGGACAGATACGCAGTATTTT. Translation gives CASSPRRGRGTDTQYF.

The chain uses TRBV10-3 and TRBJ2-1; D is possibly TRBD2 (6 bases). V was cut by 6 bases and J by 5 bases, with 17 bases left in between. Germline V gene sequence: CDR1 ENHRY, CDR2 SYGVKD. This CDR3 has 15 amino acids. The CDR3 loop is CAISHHGEVHNEQFF. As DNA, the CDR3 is TGTGCCATCAGCCACCATGGGGAGGTCCACAATGAGCAGTTCTTC.

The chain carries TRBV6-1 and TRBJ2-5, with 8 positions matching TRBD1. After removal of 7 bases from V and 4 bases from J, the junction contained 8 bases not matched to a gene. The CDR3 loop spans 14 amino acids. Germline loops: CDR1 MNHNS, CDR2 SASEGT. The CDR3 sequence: CASTTDRGGETQYF. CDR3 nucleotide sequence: TGTGCCAGCACTACTGACAGGGGAGGAGAGACCCAGTACTTC.

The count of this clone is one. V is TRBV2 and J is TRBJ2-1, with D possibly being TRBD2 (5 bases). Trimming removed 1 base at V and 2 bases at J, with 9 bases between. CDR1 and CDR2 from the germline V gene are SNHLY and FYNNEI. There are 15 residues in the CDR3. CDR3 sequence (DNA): TGTGCCAGCAGTGAAGAGCGGTTGGCCTACAATGAGCAGTTCTTC. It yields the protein CASSEERLAYNEQFF.

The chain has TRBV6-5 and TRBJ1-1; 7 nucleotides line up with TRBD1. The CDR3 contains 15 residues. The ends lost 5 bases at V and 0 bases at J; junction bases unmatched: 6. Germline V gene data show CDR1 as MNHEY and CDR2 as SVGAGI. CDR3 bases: TGTGCCAGCAGTAGATTACAGGGGTTGAACACTGAAGCTTTCTTT. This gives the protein CASSRLQGLNTEAFF.

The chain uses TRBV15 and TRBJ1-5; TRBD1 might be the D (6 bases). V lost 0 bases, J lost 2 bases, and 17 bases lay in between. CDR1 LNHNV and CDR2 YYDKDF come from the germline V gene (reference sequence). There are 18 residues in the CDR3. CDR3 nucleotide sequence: TGTGCCACCAGCAGAGATTTAGGGGGGGCGGTTGGCAATCAGCCCCAGCATTTT. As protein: CATSRDLGGAVGNQPQHF.

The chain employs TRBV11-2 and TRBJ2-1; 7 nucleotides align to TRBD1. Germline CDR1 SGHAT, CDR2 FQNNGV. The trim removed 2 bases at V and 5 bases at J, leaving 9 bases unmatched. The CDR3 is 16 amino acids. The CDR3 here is CASSLWRDRVNNEQFF. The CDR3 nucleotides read TGTGCCAGCAGCTTATGGCGAGACAGGGTTAACAATGAGCAGTTCTTC.

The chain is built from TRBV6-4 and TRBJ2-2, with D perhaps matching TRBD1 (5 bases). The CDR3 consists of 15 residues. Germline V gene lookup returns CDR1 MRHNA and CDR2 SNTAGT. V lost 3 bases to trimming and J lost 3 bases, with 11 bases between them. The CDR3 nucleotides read TGTGCCAGCAGTGAAAGGGAAGGGGACACCGGGGAGCTGTTTTTT. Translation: CASSEREGDTGELFF.

The CDR3 here is CASSQPRTANYGYTF. The CDR3 coding sequence is TGCGCCAGCAGCCAGCCAAGGACTGCTAACTATGGCTACACCTTC. The chain carries TRBV4-1 and TRBJ1-2; no reliable D call. CDR1 MGHRA and CDR2 YSYEKL come from the germline V gene. V lost 3 bases and J lost 0, with 11 bases in between. The CDR3 loop spans 15 amino acids.

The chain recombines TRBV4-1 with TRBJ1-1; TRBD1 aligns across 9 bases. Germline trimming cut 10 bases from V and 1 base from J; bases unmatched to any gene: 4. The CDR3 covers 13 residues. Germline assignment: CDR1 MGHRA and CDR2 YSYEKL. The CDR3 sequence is CATGDRANTEAFF. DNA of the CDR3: TGCGCCACCGGGGACAGGGCGAACACTGAAGCTTTCTTT.